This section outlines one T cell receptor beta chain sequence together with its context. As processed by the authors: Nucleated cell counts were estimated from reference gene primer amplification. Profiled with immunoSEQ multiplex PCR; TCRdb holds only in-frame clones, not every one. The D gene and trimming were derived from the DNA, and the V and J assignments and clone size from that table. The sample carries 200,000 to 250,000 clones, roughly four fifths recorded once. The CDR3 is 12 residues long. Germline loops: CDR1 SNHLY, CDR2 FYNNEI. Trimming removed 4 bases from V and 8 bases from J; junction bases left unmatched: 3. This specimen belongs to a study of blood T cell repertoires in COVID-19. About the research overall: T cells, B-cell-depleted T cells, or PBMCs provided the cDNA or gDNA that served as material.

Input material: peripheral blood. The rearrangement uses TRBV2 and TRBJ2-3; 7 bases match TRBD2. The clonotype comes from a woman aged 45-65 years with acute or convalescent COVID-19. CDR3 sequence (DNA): TGTGCCAGCAGTGTTGGGGGGGGTACGCAGTATTTT. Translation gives CASSVGGGTQYF. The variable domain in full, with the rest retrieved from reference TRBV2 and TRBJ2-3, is EPEVTQTPSHQVTQMGQEVILRCVPISNHLYFYWYRQILGQKVEFLVSFYNNEISEKSEIFDDQFSVERPDGSNFTLKIRSTKLEDSAMYFCASSVGGGTQYFGPGTRLTVL.